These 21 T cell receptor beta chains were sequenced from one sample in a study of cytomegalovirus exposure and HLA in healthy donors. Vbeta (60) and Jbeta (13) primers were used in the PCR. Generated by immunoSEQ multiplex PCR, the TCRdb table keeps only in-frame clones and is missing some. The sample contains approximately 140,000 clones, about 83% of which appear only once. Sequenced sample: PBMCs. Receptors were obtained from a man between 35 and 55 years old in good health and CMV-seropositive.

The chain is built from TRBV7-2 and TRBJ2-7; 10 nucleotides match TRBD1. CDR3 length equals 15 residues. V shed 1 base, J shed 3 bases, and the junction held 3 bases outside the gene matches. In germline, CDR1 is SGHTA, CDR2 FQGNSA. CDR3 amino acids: CASSLEGTGDYEQYF. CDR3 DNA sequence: TGTGCCAGCAGCTTAGAAGGGACAGGGGACTACGAGCAGTACTTC.

Here the CDR3 reads CASSPRRSGTLDEQFF. The CDR3, as DNA: TGTGCCAGCAGCCCAAGACGAAGCGGGACTCTGGATGAGCAGTTCTTC. The chain is built from TRBV7-2 and TRBJ2-1, with 7 bases identical to TRBD2. From germline, CDR1 is SGHTA and CDR2 FQGNSA. The CDR3 covers 16 residues. V lost 5 bases to trimming and J lost 8 bases; unmatched junction nucleotides: 15. The complete variable domain, with remaining parts taken from reference TRBV7-2 and TRBJ2-1, reads GAGVSQSPSNKVTEKGKDVELRCDPISGHTALYWYRQSLGQGLEFLIYFQGNSAPDKSGLPSDRFSAERTGGSVSTLTIQRTQQEDSAVYLCASSPRRSGTLDEQFFGPGTRLTVL.

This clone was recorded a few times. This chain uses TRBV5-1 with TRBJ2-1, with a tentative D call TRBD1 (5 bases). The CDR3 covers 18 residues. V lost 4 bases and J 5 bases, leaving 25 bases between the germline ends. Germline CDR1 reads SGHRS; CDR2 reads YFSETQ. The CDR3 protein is CASSPGRVLGFLNNEQFF. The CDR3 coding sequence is TGCGCCAGCAGCCCCGGCAGGGTTTTAGGATTCCTGAACAATGAGCAGTTCTTC.

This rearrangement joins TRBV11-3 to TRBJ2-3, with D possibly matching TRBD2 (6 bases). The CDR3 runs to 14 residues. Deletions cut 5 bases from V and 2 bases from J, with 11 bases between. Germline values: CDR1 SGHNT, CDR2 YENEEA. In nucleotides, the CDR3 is TGTGCCAGCAGCGCGGGGACCAACACAGATACGCAGTATTTT. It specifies CASSAGTNTDTQYF.

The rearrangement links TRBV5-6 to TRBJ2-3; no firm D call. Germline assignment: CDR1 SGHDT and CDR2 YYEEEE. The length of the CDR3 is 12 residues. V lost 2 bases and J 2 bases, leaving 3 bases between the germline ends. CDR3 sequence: CASSFFTDTQYF. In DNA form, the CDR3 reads TGTGCCAGCAGCTTCTTCACAGATACGCAGTATTTT. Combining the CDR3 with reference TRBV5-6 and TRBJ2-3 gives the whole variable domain DAGVTQSPTHLIKTRGQQVTLRCSPKSGHDTVSWYQQALGQGPQFIFQYYEEEERQRGNFPDRFSGHQFPNYSSELNVNALLLGDSALYLCASSFFTDTQYFGPGTRLTVL.

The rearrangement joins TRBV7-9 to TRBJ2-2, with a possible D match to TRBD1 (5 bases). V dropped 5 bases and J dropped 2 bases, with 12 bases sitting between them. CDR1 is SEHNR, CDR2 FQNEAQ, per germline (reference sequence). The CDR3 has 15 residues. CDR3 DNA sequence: TGTGCCAGCAGCCCAAGACAGCTAAACACCGGGGAGCTGTTTTTT. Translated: CASSPRQLNTGELFF.

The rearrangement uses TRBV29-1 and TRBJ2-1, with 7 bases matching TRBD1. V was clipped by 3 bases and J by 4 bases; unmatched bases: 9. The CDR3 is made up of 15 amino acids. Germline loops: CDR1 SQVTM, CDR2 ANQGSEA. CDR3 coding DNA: TGCAGCGTTGAGACCGACAGGGCGGCTTACAATGAGCAGTTCTTC. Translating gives CSVETDRAAYNEQFF.

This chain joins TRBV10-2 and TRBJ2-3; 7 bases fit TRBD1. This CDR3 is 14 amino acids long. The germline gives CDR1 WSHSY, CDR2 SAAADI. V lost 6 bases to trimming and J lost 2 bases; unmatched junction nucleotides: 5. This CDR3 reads CASRTGPYTDTQYF. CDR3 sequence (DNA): TGCGCCAGCAGGACAGGGCCCTACACAGATACGCAGTATTTT.

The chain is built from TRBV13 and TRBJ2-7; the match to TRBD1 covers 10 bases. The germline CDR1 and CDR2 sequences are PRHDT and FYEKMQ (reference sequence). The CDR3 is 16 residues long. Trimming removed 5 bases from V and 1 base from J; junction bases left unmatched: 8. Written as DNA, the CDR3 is TGTGCCAGCAGCCTACGGCCGGGACAGGGGTCCTACGAGCAGTACTTC. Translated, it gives CASSLRPGQGSYEQYF.

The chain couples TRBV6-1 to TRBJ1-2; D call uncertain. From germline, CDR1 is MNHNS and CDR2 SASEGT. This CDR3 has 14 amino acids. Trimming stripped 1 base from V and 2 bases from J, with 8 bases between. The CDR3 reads CASSEGDTNYGYTF. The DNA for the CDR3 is TGTGCCAGCAGTGAAGGAGACACCAACTATGGCTACACCTTC.

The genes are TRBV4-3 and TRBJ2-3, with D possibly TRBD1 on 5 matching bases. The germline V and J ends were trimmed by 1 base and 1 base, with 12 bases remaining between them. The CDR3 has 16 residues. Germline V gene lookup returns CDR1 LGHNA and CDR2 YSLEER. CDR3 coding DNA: TGCGCCAGCAGCCAAGTGACAGACCACCGCACAGATACGCAGTATTTT. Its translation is CASSQVTDHRTDTQYF.

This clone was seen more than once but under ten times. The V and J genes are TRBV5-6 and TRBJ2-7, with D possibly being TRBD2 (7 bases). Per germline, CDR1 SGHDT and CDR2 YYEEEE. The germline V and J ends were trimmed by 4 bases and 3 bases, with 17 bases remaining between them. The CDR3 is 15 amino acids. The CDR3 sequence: CASSPWGGGVYEQYF. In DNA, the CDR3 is TGTGCCAGCAGCCCCTGGGGCGGGGGCGTCTACGAGCAGTACTTC.

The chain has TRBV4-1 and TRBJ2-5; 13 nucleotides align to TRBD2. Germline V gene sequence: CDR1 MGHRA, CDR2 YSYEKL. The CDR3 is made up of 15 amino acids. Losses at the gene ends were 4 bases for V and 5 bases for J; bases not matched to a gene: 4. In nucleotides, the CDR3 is TGCGCCAGCAGCCCCGGGACTAGCGGGATTGAGACCCAGTACTTC. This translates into CASSPGTSGIETQYF.

CDR3 loop: CASSPVLAGQETQYF. CDR3 nucleotides: TGTGCCAGCAGCCCAGTACTAGCGGGGCAAGAGACCCAGTACTTC. The chain employs TRBV7-2 and TRBJ2-5, with TRBD2 matching 10 bases. The CDR3 runs to 15 residues. From germline, CDR1 is SGHTA and CDR2 FQGNSA. The V and J ends lost 5 bases and 2 bases, in that order; junction bases with no gene match: 5.

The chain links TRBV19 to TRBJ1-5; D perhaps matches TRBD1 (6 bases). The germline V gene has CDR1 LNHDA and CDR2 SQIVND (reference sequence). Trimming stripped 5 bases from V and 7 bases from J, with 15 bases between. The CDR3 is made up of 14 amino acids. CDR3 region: CASSALQGNQPQHF. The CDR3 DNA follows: TGTGCCAGTAGTGCACTACAGGGAAACCAGCCCCAGCATTTT.

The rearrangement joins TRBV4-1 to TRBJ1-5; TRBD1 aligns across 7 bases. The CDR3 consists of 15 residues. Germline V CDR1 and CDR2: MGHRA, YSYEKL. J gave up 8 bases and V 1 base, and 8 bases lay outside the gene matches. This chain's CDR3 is CASSQGGPGGKPQHF. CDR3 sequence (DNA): TGCGCCAGCAGCCAAGGGGGGCCAGGGGGAAAGCCCCAGCATTTT.

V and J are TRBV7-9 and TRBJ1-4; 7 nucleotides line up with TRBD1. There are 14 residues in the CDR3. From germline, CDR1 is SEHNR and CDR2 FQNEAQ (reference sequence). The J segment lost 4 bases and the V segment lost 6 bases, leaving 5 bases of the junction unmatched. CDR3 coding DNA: TGTGCCAGCAGTCTTAGACAGGGTAATGAAAAACTGTTTTTT. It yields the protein CASSLRQGNEKLFF. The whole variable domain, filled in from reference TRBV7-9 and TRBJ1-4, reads DTGVSQNPRHKITKRGQNVTFRCDPISEHNRLYWYRQTLGQGPEFLTYFQNEAQLEKSRLLSDRFSAERPKGSFSTLEIQRTEQGDSAMYLCASSLRQGNEKLFFGSGTQLSVL.

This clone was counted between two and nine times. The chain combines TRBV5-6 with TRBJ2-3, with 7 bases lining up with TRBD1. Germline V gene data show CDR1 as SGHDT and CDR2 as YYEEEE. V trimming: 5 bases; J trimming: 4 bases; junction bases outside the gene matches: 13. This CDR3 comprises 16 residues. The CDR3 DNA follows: TGTGCCAGCAGTCTTCCGGGACAGACAGGATCAGATACGCAGTATTTT. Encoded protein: CASSLPGQTGSDTQYF.

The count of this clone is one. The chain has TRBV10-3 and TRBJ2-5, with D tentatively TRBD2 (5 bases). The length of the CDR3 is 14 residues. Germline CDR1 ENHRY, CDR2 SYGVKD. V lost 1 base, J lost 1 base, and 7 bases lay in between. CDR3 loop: CAISEWAGQETQYF. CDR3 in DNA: TGTGCCATCAGTGAGTGGGCGGGCCAAGAGACCCAGTACTTC.

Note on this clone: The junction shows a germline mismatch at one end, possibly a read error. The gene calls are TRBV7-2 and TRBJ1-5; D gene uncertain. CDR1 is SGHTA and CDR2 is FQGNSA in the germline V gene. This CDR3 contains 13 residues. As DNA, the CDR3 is TGTGCCAGCAGCCCTCGAGGGAATCAACCCCAGCATTTT. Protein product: CASSPRGNQPQHF.

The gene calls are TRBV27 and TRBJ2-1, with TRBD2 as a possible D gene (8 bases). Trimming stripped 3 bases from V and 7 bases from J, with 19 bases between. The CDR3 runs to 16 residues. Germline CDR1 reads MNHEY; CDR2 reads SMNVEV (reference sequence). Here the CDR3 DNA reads TGTGCCAGCAGTTTGGGATACATAGCGGGACAGAATGAGCAGTTCTTC. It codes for CASSLGYIAGQNEQFF.